This T cell receptor (beta chain) was documented in a study of human versus mouse CDR3 diversity and MHC coevolution. Whole-study context: Samples had between roughly 0.6 x 10^7 and 1.8 x 10^7 valid reads.

The germline V gene has CDR1 SGHVS and CDR2 FNYEAQ. This CDR3 is built from 13 residues. Trimming stripped 8 bases from V and 1 base from J, with 11 bases between. Profiled with immunoSEQ multiplex PCR; TCRdb holds only in-frame clones, not every one. This sample carries tens of thousands of clones, just under 95% of them seen once, and the ten largest clones take about 20%. Findings and caveats of the study: Humans had the largest estimated TCR beta repertoire, 1.5 million to 2 million clonotypes. Clonal inequality was lowest in most of the three human donors.

Naive CD4 T cells were sorted as CD45RO-negative, CD62L-positive. Concerning this clone itself: Its antigen is not identified.

V gene TRBV7-6 combines with J gene TRBJ1-1, with D unresolved. The specimen was naive CD4+ T cells from blood. Indicated subset: CD45RO-negative CD62L-positive naive CD4 T cells. This TCR was sampled from a person in their sixties in good health. The CDR3 loop is CASGLRENTEAFF. The CDR3 DNA reads TGTGCCAGCGGCCTTCGGGAGAACACTGAAGCTTTCTTT.